A single sample gave rise to the 2 T cell receptor beta chains below, sequenced in a study of blood T cell repertoires in COVID-19. Produced via immunoSEQ multiplex PCR; TCRdb's table is partial and in-frame only. This sample has roughly 520,000 clones, with approximately 87% found just once. What was sequenced was PBMCs or T cells enriched from blood (not recorded which). Receptor source: a middle-aged woman who had recovered from COVID-19.

The CDR3 is CASSLVKTPRPGNTIYF. CDR3 coding DNA: TGTGCCAGCAGCTTAGTTAAAACCCCGCGCCCTGGAAACACCATATATTTT. This chain links TRBV11-2 with TRBJ1-3; D is unresolved. The V end lost 1 base, the J end lost 2 bases, and 15 bases lay between the germline ends. The length of the CDR3 is 17 residues. Germline CDR1 and CDR2: SGHAT and FQNNGV.

In this sample, this clone turned up many times. The gene calls are TRBV7-2 and TRBJ2-7, with a tentative D call TRBD2 (6 bases). This CDR3 contains 14 residues. Trimming left V 5 bases short and J 0 bases short, with 11 bases between. The V gene's germline CDR1 is SGHTA and CDR2 FQGNSA. CDR3 in amino acids: CASSETSHSYEQYF. CDR3 sequence (DNA): TGTGCCAGCAGCGAGACTAGTCACTCCTACGAGCAGTACTTC.